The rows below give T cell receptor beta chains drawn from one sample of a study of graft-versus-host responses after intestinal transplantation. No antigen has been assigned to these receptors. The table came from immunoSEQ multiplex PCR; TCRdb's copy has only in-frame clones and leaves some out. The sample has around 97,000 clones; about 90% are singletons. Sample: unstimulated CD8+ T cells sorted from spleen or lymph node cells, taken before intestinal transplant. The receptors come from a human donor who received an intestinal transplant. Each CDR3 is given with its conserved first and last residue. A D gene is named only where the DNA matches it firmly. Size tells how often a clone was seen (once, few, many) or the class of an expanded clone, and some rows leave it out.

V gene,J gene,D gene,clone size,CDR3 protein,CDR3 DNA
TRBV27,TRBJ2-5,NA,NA,CASSLEGNQETQYF,TGTGCCAGCAGTTTAGAAGGGAACCAAGAGACCCAGTACTTC
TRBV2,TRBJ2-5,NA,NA,CASSEVGGGIQETQYF,TGTGCCAGCAGTGAAGTAGGGGGGGGAATACAAGAGACCCAGTACTTC
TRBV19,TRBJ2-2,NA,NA,CASSLPGTKVGELFF,TGTGCCAGTAGTCTCCCCGGGACAAAAGTGGGGGAGCTGTTTTTT
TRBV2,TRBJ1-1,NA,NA,CASIWEAGNTEAFF,TGTGCCAGCATTTGGGAAGCAGGAAACACTGAAGCTTTCTTT
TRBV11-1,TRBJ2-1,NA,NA,CASSPQEGAIGVSYNEQFF,TGTGCCAGCAGCCCACAGGAGGGGGCGATTGGTGTCTCCTACAATGAGCAGTTCTTC
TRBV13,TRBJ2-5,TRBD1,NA,CASGQGARETQYF,TGTGCCAGCGGGCAGGGGGCCCGGGAGACCCAGTACTTC
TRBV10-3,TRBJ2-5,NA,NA,CAISESHGGWYQETQYF,TGTGCCATCAGTGAGTCTCACGGCGGTTGGTACCAAGAGACCCAGTACTTC
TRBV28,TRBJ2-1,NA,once,CASSSSWTPLANEQFF,TGTGCCAGCAGTTCCTCCTGGACCCCTCTGGCCAATGAGCAGTTCTTC
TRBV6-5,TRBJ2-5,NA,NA,CASSYTVAEQETQYF,TGTGCCAGCAGTTACACGGTAGCGGAACAAGAGACCCAGTACTTC
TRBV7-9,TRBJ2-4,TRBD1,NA,CASSSEQGILAKNIQYF,TGTGCCAGCAGCTCAGAACAGGGGATACTAGCCAAAAACATTCAGTACTTC